This T cell receptor beta chain was profiled in a study of T cell repertoires in cytomegalovirus infection. For the study at large: It was recently identified HLA-C-restricted and well-studied HLA-B-restricted CMV epitopes that the study used. Study results and limitations: Ex vivo responses were dominated by HLA-C-restricted CMV-specific TCR beta clonotypes.

TCRdb fed the reads into MiXCR, producing one record per CDR3 protein. Among 160,000 or so distinct CDR3 sequences, less than 25% were seen once, and the ten largest hold roughly 25%. This CDR3 is 13 amino acids long. V was clipped by 0 bases and J by 6 bases, with 7 bases between them. Germline V gene lookup returns CDR1 SGHVS and CDR2 FNYEAQ. As regards this clonotype: Its antigen remains unidentified.

The sample in question was CD8+ T cells from cultured PBMCs, obtained from culture after CMV antigen stimulation. The receptor's source is a human donor in good health (CMV status not recorded). Some clones in this sample may be carry-over from other donors' samples. The gene calls are TRBV7-6 and TRBJ2-3, with a possible D match to TRBD2 (6 bases). DNA for the CDR3: TGTGCCAGCAGCTTAGCGGGGGGTGATACGCAGTATTTT. Residues: CASSLAGGDTQYF.